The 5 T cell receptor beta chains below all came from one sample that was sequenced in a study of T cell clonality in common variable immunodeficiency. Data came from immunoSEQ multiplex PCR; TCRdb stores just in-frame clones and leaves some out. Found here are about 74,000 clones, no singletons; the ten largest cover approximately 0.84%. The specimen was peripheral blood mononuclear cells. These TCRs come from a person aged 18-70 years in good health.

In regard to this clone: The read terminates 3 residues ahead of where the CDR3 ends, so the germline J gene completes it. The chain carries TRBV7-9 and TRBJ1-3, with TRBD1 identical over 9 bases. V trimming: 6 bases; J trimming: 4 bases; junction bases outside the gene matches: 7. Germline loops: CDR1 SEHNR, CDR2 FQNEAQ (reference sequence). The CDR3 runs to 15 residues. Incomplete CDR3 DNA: TGTGCCAGCAGTTCTTGGACAGGGGTGGGAAACACC. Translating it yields CASSSWTGVGNT. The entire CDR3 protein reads CASSSWTGVGNTIYF.

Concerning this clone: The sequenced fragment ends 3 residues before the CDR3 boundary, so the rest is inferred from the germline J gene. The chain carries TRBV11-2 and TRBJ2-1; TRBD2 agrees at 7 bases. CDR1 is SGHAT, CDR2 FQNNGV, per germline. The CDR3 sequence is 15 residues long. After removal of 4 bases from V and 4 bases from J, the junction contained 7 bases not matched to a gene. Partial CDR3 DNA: TGTGCCAGCAGCTGGACTAGAGGAAGGTACAATGAG. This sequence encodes CASSWTRGRYNE. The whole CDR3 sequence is CASSWTRGRYNEQFF.

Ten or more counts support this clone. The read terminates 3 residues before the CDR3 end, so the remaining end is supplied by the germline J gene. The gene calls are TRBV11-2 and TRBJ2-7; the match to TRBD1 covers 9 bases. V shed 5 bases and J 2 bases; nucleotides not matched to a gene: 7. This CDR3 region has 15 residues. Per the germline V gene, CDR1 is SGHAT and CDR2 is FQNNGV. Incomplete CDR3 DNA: TGTGCCAGCAGCGATTGGACAGGGGAGGCCTACGAG. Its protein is CASSDWTGEAYE. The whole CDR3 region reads CASSDWTGEAYEQYF.

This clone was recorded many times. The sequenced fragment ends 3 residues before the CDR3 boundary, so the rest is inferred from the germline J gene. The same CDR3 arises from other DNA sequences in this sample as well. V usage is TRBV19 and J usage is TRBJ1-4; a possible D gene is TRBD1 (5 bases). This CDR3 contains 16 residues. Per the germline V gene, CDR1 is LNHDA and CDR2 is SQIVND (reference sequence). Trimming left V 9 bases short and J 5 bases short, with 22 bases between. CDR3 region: CASSAGARAFNEKLFF. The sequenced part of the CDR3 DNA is TGTGCCAGCAGTGCTGGGGCCCGGGCCTTCAATGAAAAA.

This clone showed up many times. The DNA read from the CDR3 is TGCGCCAGCATCGGGACTAGACGCCACGAG. Protein product: CASIGTRRHE. The entire CDR3 is CASIGTRRHEQYF. The V call is TRBV10-1, the J call TRBJ2-7; 8 bases agree with TRBD2. The CDR3 is cut off 3 residues early in the read; its end comes from the germline J gene. With 7 bases clipped from V and 5 bases from J, the junction kept 7 bases outside the gene matches. Germline assignment: CDR1 WNHNN and CDR2 SYGVQD (reference sequence). The CDR3 totals 13 residues.